These T cell receptor beta chains were read from a single sample in a study of shared T cell receptors in the human thymus. Some clones are missing from TCRdb's copy, which holds only in-frame ones; the method was immunoSEQ multiplex PCR. The sample yields more than 550,000 clones, around 87% seen once. This sample was shared with a second study, whose subject was human thymus T cells.

Material: thymocytes. Source of these receptors: a boy under three years old with a congenital heart defect. Each CDR3 is given with its conserved first and last residue. Fields, in order: clone size, D gene, V gene, J gene, CDR3 protein, CDR3 DNA. A D gene is named only where the DNA matches it firmly. Clone size, where shown, is once, few, many, or a class for clones that have expanded.

>few|TRBD1|TRBV4-1|TRBJ1-6
CASSQVETGESGACSPLHF
TGCGCCAGCAGCCAAGTGGAGACAGGGGAGTCGGGAGCGTGTTCACCCCTCCACTTT
>once|-|TRBV5-1|TRBJ1-4
CASSLDREYGEKLFF
TGCGCCAGCAGCTTGGACAGGGAGTATGGTGAAAAACTGTTTTTT
>once|-|TRBV5-1|TRBJ1-4
CASRFTGPQATNEKLFF
TGCGCCAGCAGATTTACAGGGCCTCAAGCAACTAATGAAAAACTGTTTTTT
>-|TRBD2|TRBV18|TRBJ2-7
CASSPRGLAYEQYF
TGTGCCAGCTCACCACGGGGACTAGCCTACGAGCAGTACTTC
>-|-|TRBV7-2|TRBJ1-1
CASGSGYDTEAFF
TGTGCCAGCGGTTCAGGGTACGACACTGAAGCTTTCTTT
>-|TRBD2|TRBV25-1|TRBJ2-7
CASSDRTSGDYEQYF
TGTGCCAGCAGTGACAGGACTAGCGGGGACTACGAGCAGTACTTC
>-|-|TRBV10-3|TRBJ1-2
CAISESGGYGYTF
TGTGCCATCAGTGAGTCAGGGGGCTATGGCTACACCTTC
>-|-|TRBV2|TRBJ2-7
CASIEGMAYEQYF
TGTGCCAGCATCGAGGGTATGGCCTACGAGCAGTACTTC
>-|TRBD2|TRBV11-2|TRBJ2-1
CASSSTPGTRADEQFF
TGTGCCAGCAGCTCCACCCCCGGGACTAGAGCCGATGAGCAGTTCTTC
>-|-|TRBV2|TRBJ2-7
CASSEQGSHEQYF
TGTGCCAGCAGTGAACAGGGTTCCCACGAGCAGTACTTC
>-|-|TRBV2|TRBJ1-1
CASGDSTGNTEAFF
TGTGCCAGCGGGGATTCAACAGGGAACACTGAAGCTTTCTTT
>-|TRBD1|TRBV11-3|TRBJ1-3
CASSPSGGTSGNTIYF
TGTGCCAGCAGCCCATCAGGGGGAACATCTGGAAACACCATATATTTT
>once|TRBD1|TRBV6-1|TRBJ2-7
CASSPRDRNYEQYF
TGTGCCAGCAGTCCCCGGGACAGAAACTACGAGCAGTACTTC
>few|TRBD2|TRBV11-2|TRBJ2-3
CASSVTSGGCTDTQYF
TGTGCCAGCAGCGTTACTAGCGGGGGATGCACAGATACGCAGTATTTT
>-|-|TRBV15|TRBJ1-5
CATCGGRGSNQPQHF
TGTGCCACCTGTGGTGGGAGGGGTAGCAATCAGCCCCAGCATTTT
>-|TRBD1|TRBV25-1|TRBJ2-7
CASSETTGGIYEQYF
TGTGCCAGCAGTGAGACGACAGGGGGCATCTACGAGCAGTACTTC
>-|-|TRBV6-5|TRBJ2-7
CASIRQSPYEQYF
TGTGCCAGCATCAGGCAGTCCCCATACGAGCAGTACTTC
>-|TRBD1|TRBV7-9|TRBJ1-5
CASSSEAQGVQPQHF
TGTGCCAGCAGCTCTGAAGCGCAGGGGGTACAGCCCCAGCATTTT
>-|-|TRBV7-2|TRBJ1-1
CASSFGGAGTEAFF
TGTGCCAGCAGCTTTGGGGGGGCAGGCACTGAAGCTTTCTTT
>-|-|TRBV14|TRBJ1-3
CASSQDGTAYSGNTIYF
TGTGCCAGCAGCCAAGATGGTACAGCTTACTCTGGAAACACCATATATTTT
>-|TRBD1|TRBV5-6|TRBJ2-6
CASSFASYGRGSGANVLTF
TGTGCCAGCAGCTTCGCAAGTTACGGCAGGGGGTCTGGGGCCAACGTCCTGACTTTC
>once|-|TRBV15|TRBJ1-5
CATSRRDGPSGNQPQHF
TGTGCCACCAGCAGACGGGATGGCCCTTCGGGCAATCAGCCCCAGCATTTT
>-|-|TRBV4-1|TRBJ2-5
CASSQVYREKVGETQYF
TGCGCCAGCAGCCAGGTATACAGGGAGAAGGTAGGAGAGACCCAGTACTTC
>once|TRBD1|TRBV4-2|TRBJ1-1
CASSPRTGGTEAFF
TGTGCCAGCAGCCCGCGGACAGGGGGCACTGAAGCTTTCTTT
>-|TRBD2|TRBV7-8|TRBJ2-1
CASSLAFSGGFEQFF
TGTGCCAGCAGCTTAGCGTTTAGCGGGGGGTTTGAGCAGTTCTTC
>-|-|TRBV28|TRBJ1-5
CASSCEAEYQPQHF
TGTGCCAGCAGTTGTGAGGCAGAATATCAGCCCCAGCATTTT
>few|-|TRBV5-8|TRBJ2-7
CASSRGGEQYF
TGTGCCAGCAGCAGGGGCGGCGAGCAGTACTTC
>few|-|TRBV14|TRBJ2-7
CASSQEGGPDYEQYF
TGTGCCAGCAGCCAAGAGGGAGGCCCAGACTACGAGCAGTACTTC
>-|-|TRBV5-1|TRBJ1-2
CASKWREDMSYGYTF
TGCGCCAGCAAGTGGAGGGAGGATATGAGCTATGGCTACACCTTC
>-|-|TRBV4-2|TRBJ2-2
CASSQVRLEGGELFF
TGTGCCAGCAGCCAAGTCAGGCTAGAGGGCGGGGAGCTGTTTTTT
>-|-|TRBV5-1|TRBJ2-7
CASSLGQGMYEQYF
TGCGCCAGCAGCTTGGGTCAGGGAATGTACGAGCAGTACTTC
>-|TRBD2|TRBV4-3|TRBJ2-3
CASSQGTSGSTDTQYF
TGCGCCAGCAGCCAAGGGACTAGCGGGAGTACAGATACGCAGTATTTT
>-|-|TRBV6-1|TRBJ1-1
CASSGDIHTEAFF
TGTGCCAGCAGTGGAGACATACACACTGAAGCTTTCTTT
>-|TRBD1|TRBV7-2|TRBJ2-1
CASNWGDRRNNEQFF
TGTGCCAGCAACTGGGGGGACAGGAGAAACAATGAGCAGTTCTTC
>-|TRBD1|TRBV6-5|TRBJ1-2
CASSHQDRGDTF
TGTGCCAGCAGTCACCAGGACAGGGGCGACACCTTC
>-|-|TRBV5-6|TRBJ1-6
CASSLAPGLSPLHF
TGTGCCAGCAGCTTGGCCCCAGGGCTCTCACCCCTCCACTTT
>once|-|TRBV9|TRBJ2-3
CASSTIQGDTQYF
TGTGCCAGCAGCACTATACAGGGCGATACGCAGTATTTT
>-|-|TRBV27|TRBJ2-3
CASSSPRDTQYF
TGTGCCAGCAGCTCCCCCCGGGATACGCAGTATTTT
>-|-|TRBV30|TRBJ1-6
CAWRQRQNSPLHF
TGTGCCTGGCGACAACGGCAAAATTCCCCCCTCCACTTT
>-|TRBD2|TRBV5-1|TRBJ2-7
CASSLAGGTSHSYEQYF
TGCGCCAGCAGCTTGGCGGGTGGGACTAGCCATAGCTACGAGCAGTACTTC
>-|TRBD1|TRBV7-7|TRBJ2-5
CASSLVGGVETQYF
TGTGCCAGCAGCTTAGTAGGGGGCGTAGAGACCCAGTACTTC
>-|-|TRBV7-6|TRBJ2-2
CASSPSLQGQDTGELFF
TGTGCCAGCAGCCCCTCCCTCCAGGGGCAAGACACCGGGGAGCTGTTTTTT
>-|TRBD1|TRBV4-3|TRBJ2-3
CASSHRQGRTDTQYF
TGCGCCAGCAGCCACAGACAGGGCCGCACAGATACGCAGTATTTT
>-|TRBD1|TRBV4-2|TRBJ1-2
CASSQGDSGQTHGYTF
TGTGCCAGCAGCCAGGGGGACTCGGGACAGACACATGGCTACACCTTC
>-|-|TRBV4-3|TRBJ2-3
CASSQDRQLTDTQYF
TGCGCCAGCAGCCAAGATAGACAGCTCACAGATACGCAGTATTTT
>-|-|TRBV6-1|TRBJ1-1
CASSEVRQGKAFF
TGTGCCAGCAGTGAAGTTCGGCAGGGAAAAGCTTTCTTT
>-|-|TRBV7-2|TRBJ2-1
CASRQRPVGGVSYNEQFF
TGTGCCAGCAGACAAAGACCGGTCGGAGGGGTCTCCTACAATGAGCAGTTCTTC
>-|TRBD1|TRBV7-3|TRBJ2-1
CASSPQGAGYNEQFF
TGTGCCAGCAGCCCACAGGGGGCTGGGTACAATGAGCAGTTCTTC
>-|TRBD2|TRBV4-1|TRBJ2-4
CASSQDRARGLAGDVIQYF
TGCGCCAGCAGCCAAGATCGGGCACGGGGGCTAGCGGGGGATGTCATTCAGTACTTC
>few|-|TRBV30|TRBJ1-4
CAWSMTENEKLFF
TGTGCCTGGAGTATGACAGAGAATGAAAAACTGTTTTTT